The T cell receptor (beta chain) under discussion was sequenced for a study of T cell responses to AZD1222 COVID-19 vaccine. Study-level findings and limits: Scientists sampled the repertoires only once the peak T cell response had passed. Unmutated variant regions are reportedly the target of nearly half of TCRs that are spike-specific.

This CDR3 region has 14 residues. Trimming pared 1 base from V and 6 bases from J, leaving 13 bases between. Germline V CDR1 and CDR2: MGHRA, YSYEKL. This clone was recorded once. As yet, its antigen is unknown. Data came from immunoSEQ multiplex PCR; TCRdb stores just in-frame clones and leaves some out. The table shows about 130,000 clones, with about 90% occurring only once. Sample: peripheral blood, taken on day 0 of MenACWY control vaccination. The V call is TRBV4-1, the J call TRBJ2-7; no clear D. This clonotype originated in an adult in good health. DNA for the CDR3: TGCGCCAGCAGCCAAGTCCCTCAAACGTCCGAGCAGTACTTC. This codes for CASSQVPQTSEQYF.